The sequence of this T cell receptor (beta chain) was determined in a study of T-cell reconstitution after alpha-beta-depleted transplantation in children. A TCRbeta library incorporating unique molecular identifiers was prepared. Via MiXCR, TCRdb re-called the PCR reads, giving one row per CDR3 protein. Of about 20,000 distinct CDR3 sequences detected, around 13% appear once; the ten largest clones hold around 38%. In this sample, this clonotype is medium-sized. The clonotype comes from a female patient aged 2 to 10 who had a stem cell transplant for congenital amegakaryocytic thrombocytopenia, so the T cells may come from the graft donor. Specimen: PBMCs, mostly from graft donor cells, collected 60 days after TCRalphabeta/CD19-depleted stem cell transplant.

CDR3 sequence: CSAEGLAGGNEQFF. The CDR3 nucleotides read TGCAGTGCTGAGGGGCTAGCCGGAGGCAATGAGCAGTTCTTC. The rearrangement joins TRBV20-1 to TRBJ2-1; D may match TRBD1 or TRBD2 (5 bases each). The CDR3 is 14 amino acids. In germline, CDR1 is DFQATT, CDR2 SNEGSKA (reference sequence). V lost 5 bases and J lost 6, with 17 bases in between.